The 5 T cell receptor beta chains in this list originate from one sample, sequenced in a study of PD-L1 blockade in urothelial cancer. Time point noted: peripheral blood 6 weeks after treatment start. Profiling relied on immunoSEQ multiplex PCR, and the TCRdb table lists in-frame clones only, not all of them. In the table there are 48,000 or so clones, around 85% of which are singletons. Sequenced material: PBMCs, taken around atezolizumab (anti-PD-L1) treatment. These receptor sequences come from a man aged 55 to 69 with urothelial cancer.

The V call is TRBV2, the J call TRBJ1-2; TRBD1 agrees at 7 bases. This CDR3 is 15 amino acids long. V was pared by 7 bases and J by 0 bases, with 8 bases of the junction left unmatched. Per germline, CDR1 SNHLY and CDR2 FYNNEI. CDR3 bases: TGTGCCAGCACCACACAGGGGAAAGCTAACTATGGCTACACCTTC. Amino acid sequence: CASTTQGKANYGYTF.

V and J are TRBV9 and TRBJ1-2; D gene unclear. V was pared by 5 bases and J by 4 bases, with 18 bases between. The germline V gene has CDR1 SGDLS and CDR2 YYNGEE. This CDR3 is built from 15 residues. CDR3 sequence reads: CASRVADEGGYGYTF. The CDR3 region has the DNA TGTGCCAGCAGGGTTGCAGATGAGGGCGGCTATGGCTACACCTTC.

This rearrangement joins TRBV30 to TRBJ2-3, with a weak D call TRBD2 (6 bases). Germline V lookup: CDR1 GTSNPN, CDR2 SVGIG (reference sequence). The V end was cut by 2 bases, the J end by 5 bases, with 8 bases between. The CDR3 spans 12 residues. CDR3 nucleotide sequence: TGTGCCTGGAGTCTGGGACTAGATACGCAGTATTTT. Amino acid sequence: CAWSLGLDTQYF.

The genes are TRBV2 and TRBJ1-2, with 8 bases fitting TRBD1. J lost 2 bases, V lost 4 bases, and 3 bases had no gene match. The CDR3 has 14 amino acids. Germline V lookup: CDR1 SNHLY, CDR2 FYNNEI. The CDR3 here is CASSGGQVNYGYTF. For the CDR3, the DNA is TGTGCCAGCAGTGGGGGACAGGTGAACTATGGCTACACCTTC.

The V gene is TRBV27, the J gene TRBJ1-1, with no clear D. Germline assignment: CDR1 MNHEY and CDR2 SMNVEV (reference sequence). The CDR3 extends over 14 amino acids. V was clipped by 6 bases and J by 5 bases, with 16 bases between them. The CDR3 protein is CASSPSEGRTEAFF. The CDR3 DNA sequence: TGTGCCAGCAGCCCCAGCGAAGGGAGGACTGAAGCTTTCTTT.